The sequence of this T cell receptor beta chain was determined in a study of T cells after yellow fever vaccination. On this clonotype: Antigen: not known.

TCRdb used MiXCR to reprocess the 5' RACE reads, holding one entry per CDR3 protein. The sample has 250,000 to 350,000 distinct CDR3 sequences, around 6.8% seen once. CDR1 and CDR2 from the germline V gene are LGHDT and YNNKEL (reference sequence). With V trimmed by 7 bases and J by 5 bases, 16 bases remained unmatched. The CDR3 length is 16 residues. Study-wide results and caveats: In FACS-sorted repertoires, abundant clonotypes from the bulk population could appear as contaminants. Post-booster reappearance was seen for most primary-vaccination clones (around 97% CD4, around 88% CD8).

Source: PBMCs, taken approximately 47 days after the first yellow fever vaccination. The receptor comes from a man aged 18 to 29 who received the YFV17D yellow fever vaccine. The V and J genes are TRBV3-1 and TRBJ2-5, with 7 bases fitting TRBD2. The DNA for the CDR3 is TGTGCCAGCACCCTCGAGCGGCTAGCGGCGCGGGAGACCCAGTACTTC. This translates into CASTLERLAARETQYF.